The sequence of this T cell receptor beta chain was determined in a study of T cell responses to AZD1222 COVID-19 vaccine. Study background: Samples with a second dose at about 4 or about 12 weeks were pooled together.

The method was immunoSEQ multiplex PCR; TCRdb's version includes in-frame clones alone and lacks a portion of them. In the table there are under 150,000 clones, about 93% of which are singletons. In its sample, this clone is medium-sized (0.01 to 0.1%). Other DNA variants within this sample encode the same CDR3. CDR1 and CDR2 from the germline V gene are LGHNT and FRNRAP. The CDR3 loop spans 13 amino acids. Trimming cost V 5 bases and J 1 base, with 6 bases left between them. The material sequenced was peripheral blood, taken on day 0 of AZD1222 vaccination. The sequence was obtained from an adult in good health. V usage is TRBV12-5 and J usage is TRBJ1-3, with a possible D match to TRBD1 (5 bases). CDR3: CASGGHSGNTIYF. The CDR3 DNA reads TGTGCTAGTGGTGGACATTCTGGAAACACCATATATTTT.